Listed here is a single T cell receptor beta chain. Its target is unknown. Some clones are missing from TCRdb's copy, which holds only in-frame ones; the method was immunoSEQ multiplex PCR. Of under 200,000 clones detected, around 86% appear once; the ten largest clones hold 2.7%. This entry is derived from a study of T cell responses to AZD1222 COVID-19 vaccine. Study results and caveats: The sample set comprised mostly white British donors with more females, and clonal diversity was possibly underestimated.

The length of the CDR3 is 11 residues. This chain joins TRBV21-1 and TRBJ2-5; no check of the table's D call, TRBD2, against the DNA was made. TRBV21-1 corresponds to a pseudogene. The clonotype originates from an adult in good health. The sequencing used peripheral blood, collected on day 0 of MenACWY control vaccination. CDR3: CASNKSGGEDF. The CDR3 region has the DNA TGTGCCAGCAACAAGTCCGGCGGGGAGGACTTC.